This T cell receptor beta chain was captured by sequencing in a study of shared clonotypes between healthy human individuals. Findings and caveats of the study: Compared with memory subsets, naive subsets generally had larger estimated richness.

CD45RO-negative, CCR7-selected cells formed the naive CD8 fraction, which excluded terminally differentiated effector memory CD45RA+ cells. Trimming removed 1 base from V and 5 bases from J; junction bases left unmatched: 5. CDR3 length equals 14 residues. Germline CDR1 and CDR2: SEHNR and FQNEAQ (reference sequence). With respect to this clone: Its antigen is as yet unknown.

TCRdb's copy holds only in-frame clones and misses some; the assay was immunoSEQ multiplex PCR. The sample lists 1.5 million to 2.5 million clones; roughly 94% were seen once. V is TRBV7-9 and J is TRBJ2-7; 7 bases are a match to TRBD1. This clonotype was obtained from a man younger than 30 in good health. Sequencing used naive CD8+ T cells sorted from blood. In DNA form, the CDR3 reads TGTGCCAGCAGCTTAGTTACAGGGGACGACGAGCAGTACTTC. It yields the protein CASSLVTGDDEQYF.